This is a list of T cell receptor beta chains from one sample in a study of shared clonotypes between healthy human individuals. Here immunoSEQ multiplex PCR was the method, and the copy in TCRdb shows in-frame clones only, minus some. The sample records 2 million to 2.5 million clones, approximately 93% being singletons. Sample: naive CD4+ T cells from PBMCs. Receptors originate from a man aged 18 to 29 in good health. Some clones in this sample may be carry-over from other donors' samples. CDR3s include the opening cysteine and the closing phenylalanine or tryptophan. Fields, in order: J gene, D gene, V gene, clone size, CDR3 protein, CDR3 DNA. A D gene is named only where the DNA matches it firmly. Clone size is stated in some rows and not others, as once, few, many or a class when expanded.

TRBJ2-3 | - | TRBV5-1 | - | CASSLGQQQYF | TGCGCCAGCAGCTTGGGACAGCAGCAGTATTTT
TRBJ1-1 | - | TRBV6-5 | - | CASSRGSLGNTEAFF | TGTGCCAGCAGCAGGGGCTCCCTGGGGAACACTGAAGCTTTCTTT
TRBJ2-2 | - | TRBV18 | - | CASSPYSDTGELFF | TGTGCCAGCTCACCTTACTCGGACACCGGGGAGCTGTTTTTT
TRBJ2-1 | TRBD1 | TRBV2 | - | CATRGRDEQFF | TGTGCCACCAGGGGGCGCGATGAGCAGTTCTTC
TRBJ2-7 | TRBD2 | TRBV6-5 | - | CASSVGGSFDEQYF | TGTGCCAGCAGTGTTGGCGGGAGTTTCGACGAGCAGTACTTC
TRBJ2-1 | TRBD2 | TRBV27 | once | CASSLRGGLADPNEQFF | TGTGCCAGCAGTTTAAGGGGAGGTCTAGCGGACCCCAATGAGCAGTTCTTC
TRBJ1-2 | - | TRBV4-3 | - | CASSRIRPEYYGYTF | TGCGCCAGCAGCCGAATTCGTCCAGAATACTATGGCTACACCTTC
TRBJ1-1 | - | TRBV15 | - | CATSHRVMNTEAFF | TGTGCCACCAGTCACAGGGTGATGAACACTGAAGCTTTCTTT
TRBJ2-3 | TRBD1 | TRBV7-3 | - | CASSLGTDSTDTQYF | TGTGCCAGCAGCTTAGGGACAGACAGCACAGATACGCAGTATTTT
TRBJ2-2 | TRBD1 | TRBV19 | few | CASSDPTGRNGELFF | TGTGCCAGTAGCGACCCGACAGGGCGGAACGGGGAGCTGTTTTTT
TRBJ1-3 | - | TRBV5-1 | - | CASSLPGSGNTIYF | TGCGCCAGCAGCTTGCCAGGGTCTGGAAACACCATATATTTT
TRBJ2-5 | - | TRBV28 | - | CASSLFRETQYF | TGTGCCAGCAGTTTATTTCGAGAGACCCAGTACTTC
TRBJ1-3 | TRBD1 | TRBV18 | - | CASSPTGNSGNTIYF | TGTGCCAGCTCACCGACAGGGAACTCTGGAAACACCATATATTTT
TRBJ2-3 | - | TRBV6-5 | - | CASSSPGGTDTQYF | TGTGCCAGCAGTTCTCCGGGAGGCACAGATACGCAGTATTTT
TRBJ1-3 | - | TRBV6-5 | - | CASARGADSGNTIYF | TGTGCCAGCGCCCGAGGGGCAGACTCTGGAAACACCATATATTTT
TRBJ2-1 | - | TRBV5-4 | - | CASSLRPQSYNEQFF | TGTGCCAGCAGCTTACGCCCGCAGTCCTACAATGAGCAGTTCTTC
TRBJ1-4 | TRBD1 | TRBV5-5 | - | CASSPVNRGLFEKLFF | TGTGCCAGCAGCCCCGTTAACAGGGGGCTATTTGAAAAACTGTTTTTT
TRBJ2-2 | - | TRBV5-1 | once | CASSWGGSNTGELFF | TGCGCCAGCAGCTGGGGCGGGTCGAACACCGGGGAGCTGTTTTTT